The clone carrying this T cell receptor (beta chain) was picked up a small number of times. The antigen is undetermined. This specimen comes from a study of T-cell reconstitution after alpha-beta-depleted transplantation in children. Unique molecular identifiers were incorporated into the prepared TCRbeta library. TCRdb redid the calling of the PCR reads with MiXCR, one entry per CDR3 protein. The sample carries around 440,000 distinct CDR3 sequences, around 16% recorded once. The study's findings and limits: Surviving recipient cells, namely T cells and thymic progenitors, were the source of high day-60 TCRbeta diversity in some patients. A year had passed since transplant, and T-cell counts and diversity by then came mostly from newly produced T cells. Roughly two months post-transplant, alpha-beta T cells reportedly originated from several hundred graft clones that had expanded.

The receptor was derived from a boy in the first two years of life who had a stem cell transplant for Wiskott-Aldrich syndrome, so the T cells may come from the graft donor. Sequencing was performed on PBMCs, mostly from graft donor cells, taken 360 days after TCRalphabeta/CD19-depleted stem cell transplant.

The CDR3 coding sequence is TGTGCCAGCGCCAGGACGTTCTCTGGGGCCAACGTCCTGACTTTC. Its translation is CASARTFSGANVLTF. The J gene is TRBJ2-6, the V gene TRBV21-1. TRBV21-1 is a pseudogene segment. The CDR3 spans 15 residues.